This is a list of T cell receptor beta chains from one sample in a study of blood T cell repertoires in COVID-19. TCRdb's copy holds only in-frame clones and misses some; the assay was immunoSEQ multiplex PCR. The sample contains around 200,000 clones, 86% of which appear only once. The specimen sequenced was PBMCs or T cells enriched from blood (not recorded which). These receptors came from a woman aged 35 to 49 with acute COVID-19. CDR3s include the opening cysteine and the closing phenylalanine or tryptophan. A D gene is named only where the DNA matches it firmly. Clone size, where shown, is once, few, many, or a class for clones that have expanded.

V gene: TRBV7-2; clone size: NA; D gene: TRBD1; J gene: TRBJ1-3; CDR3 length: 14; CDR3 protein: CASSSQPQGDTIYF; CDR3 DNA: TGTGCCAGCAGCTCCCAGCCCCAGGGGGACACCATATATTTT
V gene: TRBV5-1; clone size: NA; D gene: TRBD1; J gene: TRBJ1-2; CDR3 length: 16; CDR3 protein: CASSLGTGQIGYDYTF; CDR3 DNA: TGCGCCAGCAGCTTAGGGACAGGGCAGATTGGGTATGACTACACCTTC
V gene: TRBV14; clone size: NA; D gene: NA; J gene: TRBJ1-2; CDR3 length: 15; CDR3 protein: CASSQGGGTLYGYTF; CDR3 DNA: TGTGCCAGCAGCCAAGGGGGGGGGACTCTCTATGGCTACACCTTC
V gene: TRBV7-7; clone size: few; D gene: TRBD2; J gene: TRBJ2-4; CDR3 length: 16; CDR3 protein: CASSSRTSGGVNIQYF; CDR3 DNA: TGTGCCAGCAGCTCGAGGACTAGCGGGGGGGTTAACATTCAGTACTTC
V gene: TRBV28; clone size: NA; D gene: NA; J gene: TRBJ1-1; CDR3 length: 14; CDR3 protein: CASSPAGSGTEAFF; CDR3 DNA: TGTGCCAGCAGTCCTGCTGGGTCGGGGACTGAAGCTTTCTTT
V gene: TRBV2; clone size: NA; D gene: TRBD1; J gene: TRBJ1-2; CDR3 length: 12; CDR3 protein: CASPTGGYGYTF; CDR3 DNA: TGTGCCAGCCCGACAGGGGGCTATGGCTACACCTTC
V gene: TRBV19; clone size: NA; D gene: TRBD1; J gene: TRBJ1-6; CDR3 length: 15; CDR3 protein: CASSISGQYNSPLHF; CDR3 DNA: TGTGCCAGTAGTATATCGGGACAGTATAATTCACCCCTCCACTTT
V gene: TRBV30; clone size: NA; D gene: TRBD1; J gene: TRBJ2-2; CDR3 length: 15; CDR3 protein: CAWSHQGASTGELFF; CDR3 DNA: TGTGCCTGGAGTCATCAGGGGGCGAGCACCGGGGAGCTGTTTTTT
V gene: TRBV7-8; clone size: NA; D gene: TRBD1; J gene: TRBJ2-5; CDR3 length: 15; CDR3 protein: CASSTGTGDQETQYF; CDR3 DNA: TGTGCCAGCAGTACCGGGACAGGTGACCAAGAGACCCAGTACTTC
V gene: TRBV9; clone size: once; D gene: NA; J gene: TRBJ1-1; CDR3 length: 13; CDR3 protein: CASSRGGSTEAFF; CDR3 DNA: TGTGCCAGCAGCCGGGGGGGTAGCACTGAAGCTTTCTTT
V gene: TRBV19; clone size: NA; D gene: TRBD1; J gene: TRBJ1-5; CDR3 length: 13; CDR3 protein: CASSTGGHQPQHF; CDR3 DNA: TGTGCCAGTAGCACAGGGGGACATCAGCCCCAGCATTTT
V gene: TRBV7-9; clone size: NA; D gene: NA; J gene: TRBJ1-5; CDR3 length: 15; CDR3 protein: CASSLDGISNQPQHF; CDR3 DNA: TGTGCCAGCAGCTTAGATGGCATTAGCAATCAGCCCCAGCATTTT
V gene: TRBV6-1; clone size: NA; D gene: TRBD1; J gene: TRBJ1-5; CDR3 length: 15; CDR3 protein: CASSERGQSNQPQHF; CDR3 DNA: TGTGCCAGCAGTGAAAGGGGGCAGAGCAATCAGCCCCAGCATTTT
V gene: TRBV4-3; clone size: NA; D gene: NA; J gene: TRBJ1-2; CDR3 length: 13; CDR3 protein: CASSQSGDSGYTF; CDR3 DNA: TGCGCCAGCAGCCAATCGGGGGATAGTGGCTACACCTTC
V gene: TRBV15; clone size: NA; D gene: NA; J gene: TRBJ1-2; CDR3 length: 15; CDR3 protein: CATSRDLTGRYGYTF; CDR3 DNA: TGTGCCACCAGCAGAGATCTAACAGGCCGCTATGGCTACACCTTC
V gene: TRBV14; clone size: NA; D gene: NA; J gene: TRBJ2-3; CDR3 length: 15; CDR3 protein: CASSQDREWADTQYF; CDR3 DNA: TGTGCCAGCAGCCAAGATAGAGAGTGGGCGGATACGCAGTATTTT
V gene: TRBV11-2; clone size: NA; D gene: TRBD2; J gene: TRBJ2-1; CDR3 length: 17; CDR3 protein: CASSTRFRGGGGDEQFF; CDR3 DNA: TGTGCCAGCAGCACCCGCTTTCGGGGCGGGGGGGGTGATGAGCAGTTCTTC
V gene: TRBV9; clone size: NA; D gene: TRBD1; J gene: TRBJ1-6; CDR3 length: 16; CDR3 protein: CAKNDTSRDRDSPLHF; CDR3 DNA: TGTGCCAAAAACGATACCTCGCGGGACAGGGATTCACCCCTCCACTTT
V gene: TRBV9; clone size: NA; D gene: TRBD2; J gene: TRBJ2-5; CDR3 length: 14; CDR3 protein: CASSPGGGEETQYF; CDR3 DNA: TGTGCCAGCTCTCCTGGCGGGGGGGAAGAGACCCAGTACTTC
V gene: TRBV25-1; clone size: few; D gene: NA; J gene: TRBJ1-1; CDR3 length: 17; CDR3 protein: CASSDWQTGSLWTEAFF; CDR3 DNA: TGTGCCAGCAGTGATTGGCAGACAGGCTCTTTGTGGACTGAAGCTTTCTTT
V gene: TRBV6-1; clone size: NA; D gene: NA; J gene: TRBJ1-1; CDR3 length: 15; CDR3 protein: CASSDPPRGSTEAFF; CDR3 DNA: TGTGCCAGCAGTGACCCCCCTCGGGGGAGCACTGAAGCTTTCTTT
V gene: TRBV6-5; clone size: NA; D gene: NA; J gene: TRBJ1-1; CDR3 length: 12; CDR3 protein: CASRSGGTEAFF; CDR3 DNA: TGTGCCAGCCGAAGCGGGGGTACTGAAGCTTTCTTT
V gene: TRBV2; clone size: NA; D gene: NA; J gene: TRBJ1-2; CDR3 length: 12; CDR3 protein: CARTGPNYGYTF; CDR3 DNA: TGTGCCAGAACAGGACCTAACTATGGCTACACCTTC
V gene: TRBV2; clone size: NA; D gene: NA; J gene: TRBJ1-3; CDR3 length: 15; CDR3 protein: CASDGSGVTGNTIYF; CDR3 DNA: TGTGCCAGCGATGGGAGTGGTGTTACTGGAAACACCATATATTTT
V gene: TRBV5-4; clone size: NA; D gene: TRBD1; J gene: TRBJ2-3; CDR3 length: 14; CDR3 protein: CASSLKTGTDTQYF; CDR3 DNA: TGTGCCAGCAGCTTGAAGACAGGGACAGATACGCAGTATTTT
V gene: TRBV7-3; clone size: NA; D gene: NA; J gene: TRBJ1-2; CDR3 length: 12; CDR3 protein: CASSFSTDPLTF; CDR3 DNA: TGTGCCAGCAGCTTCTCGACAGACCCGCTCACCTTC
V gene: TRBV11-3; clone size: NA; D gene: NA; J gene: TRBJ1-1; CDR3 length: 13; CDR3 protein: CASSLGPSAEAFF; CDR3 DNA: TGTGCCAGCAGCTTGGGGCCGAGCGCTGAAGCTTTCTTT
V gene: TRBV30; clone size: NA; D gene: TRBD1; J gene: TRBJ1-2; CDR3 length: 14; CDR3 protein: CAWRITGVGYGYTF; CDR3 DNA: TGTGCCTGGAGGATCACAGGGGTAGGGTATGGCTACACCTTC
V gene: TRBV18; clone size: once; D gene: NA; J gene: TRBJ1-1; CDR3 length: 19; CDR3 protein: CASSPQARTGRWWTIGAFF; CDR3 DNA: TGTGCCAGCTCACCGCAGGCCAGGACTGGGAGGTGGTGGACCATTGGAGCTTTCTTT
V gene: TRBV9; clone size: NA; D gene: TRBD2; J gene: TRBJ2-5; CDR3 length: 14; CDR3 protein: CASGPSGGQETQYF; CDR3 DNA: TGTGCCTCGGGGCCTAGCGGGGGACAAGAGACCCAGTACTTC
V gene: TRBV7-3; clone size: NA; D gene: NA; J gene: TRBJ2-2; CDR3 length: 14; CDR3 protein: CASRRDFNTGELFF; CDR3 DNA: TGTGCCAGCAGACGGGACTTTAACACCGGGGAGCTGTTTTTT
V gene: TRBV19; clone size: NA; D gene: NA; J gene: TRBJ1-5; CDR3 length: 14; CDR3 protein: CASSKRTRNQPQHF; CDR3 DNA: TGTGCCAGTAGTAAAAGGACACGAAATCAGCCCCAGCATTTT
V gene: TRBV19; clone size: few; D gene: NA; J gene: TRBJ1-1; CDR3 length: 14; CDR3 protein: CATSRERWGTEAFF; CDR3 DNA: TGTGCCACCAGTAGGGAGAGGTGGGGCACTGAAGCTTTCTTT
V gene: TRBV7-9; clone size: NA; D gene: TRBD1; J gene: TRBJ1-6; CDR3 length: 14; CDR3 protein: CASSSGTGNSPLHF; CDR3 DNA: TGTGCCAGCAGCTCCGGGACAGGAAATTCACCCCTCCACTTT
V gene: TRBV7-2; clone size: few; D gene: TRBD1; J gene: TRBJ2-5; CDR3 length: 16; CDR3 protein: CASSLITDRRRETQYF; CDR3 DNA: TGTGCCAGCAGCTTAATTACGGACAGGAGGAGAGAGACCCAGTACTTC
V gene: TRBV11-2; clone size: few; D gene: TRBD1; J gene: TRBJ1-2; CDR3 length: 11; CDR3 protein: CASSGGNGYTF; CDR3 DNA: TGTGCCAGTTCAGGGGGGAATGGCTACACCTTC
V gene: TRBV18; clone size: NA; D gene: NA; J gene: TRBJ1-1; CDR3 length: 14; CDR3 protein: CASSPPTPGGRAFF; CDR3 DNA: TGTGCCAGCTCACCACCGACCCCCGGGGGTCGAGCTTTCTTT
V gene: TRBV20-1; clone size: NA; D gene: NA; J gene: TRBJ1-1; CDR3 length: 13; CDR3 protein: CSASQGPITEAFF; CDR3 DNA: TGCAGTGCTAGTCAGGGGCCGATCACTGAAGCTTTCTTT
V gene: TRBV5-1; clone size: NA; D gene: NA; J gene: TRBJ1-4; CDR3 length: 14; CDR3 protein: CASSLSQGNEKLFF; CDR3 DNA: TGCGCCAGCAGCTTGAGCCAGGGGAATGAAAAACTGTTTTTT
V gene: TRBV19; clone size: NA; D gene: TRBD1; J gene: TRBJ1-6; CDR3 length: 15; CDR3 protein: CASRPPGTDNSPLHF; CDR3 DNA: TGTGCCAGTAGACCACCGGGGACAGATAATTCACCCCTCCACTTT
V gene: TRBV7-2; clone size: NA; D gene: TRBD2; J gene: TRBJ2-2; CDR3 length: 16; CDR3 protein: CASRPVAGRSTGELFF; CDR3 DNA: TGTGCCAGCAGACCTGTAGCGGGGAGGTCGACCGGGGAGCTGTTTTTT
V gene: TRBV19; clone size: once; D gene: NA; J gene: TRBJ1-4; CDR3 length: 14; CDR3 protein: CASSWSRTNEKLFF; CDR3 DNA: TGTGCCAGTAGTTGGAGCCGAACTAATGAAAAACTGTTTTTT
V gene: TRBV12-5; clone size: NA; D gene: NA; J gene: TRBJ1-4; CDR3 length: 18; CDR3 protein: CASGLVPGDPVGNEKLFF; CDR3 DNA: TGTGCTAGTGGTTTGGTGCCCGGAGACCCCGTAGGAAATGAAAAACTGTTTTTT
V gene: TRBV10-2; clone size: NA; D gene: NA; J gene: TRBJ1-1; CDR3 length: 14; CDR3 protein: CASKKGTGGTEAFF; CDR3 DNA: TGCGCCAGCAAGAAGGGGACCGGGGGGACTGAAGCTTTCTTT
V gene: TRBV19; clone size: NA; D gene: NA; J gene: TRBJ1-5; CDR3 length: 14; CDR3 protein: CAIARVAGNQPQHF; CDR3 DNA: TGTGCCATTGCAAGGGTAGCGGGCAATCAGCCCCAGCATTTT
V gene: TRBV15; clone size: NA; D gene: NA; J gene: TRBJ1-4; CDR3 length: 15; CDR3 protein: CATSREQGAWEKLFF; CDR3 DNA: TGTGCCACCAGCAGAGAGCAAGGGGCTTGGGAAAAACTGTTTTTT